A selection of T cell receptor beta chains follows, all from one sample in a study of naive CD8 T cells in extremely preterm neonates. Some clones are missing from TCRdb's copy, which holds only in-frame ones; the method was immunoSEQ multiplex PCR. Among fewer than 5,000 clones listed, 95% to 98% were seen once. The sequenced material came from naive CD8+ T cells from blood. The receptors derive from a human donor in good health. Each CDR3 is given with its conserved first and last residue. The D gene is left open where the match is weak. Clone sizes are given selectively: once, few, many, or a class where the clone is expanded.

length	J	size	D	V	DNA	CDR3
16	TRBJ1-2	.	TRBD1	TRBV5-5	TGTGCCAGCAGCTTTACCGGGACAGCCAGCGGGTATGGCTACACCTTC	CASSFTGTASGYGYTF
15	TRBJ2-2	.	.	TRBV4-2	TGTGCCAGCAGCCAAGTCGGGGAGTACACCGGGGAGCTGTTTTTT	CASSQVGEYTGELFF
15	TRBJ2-1	once	TRBD2	TRBV5-6	TGTGCCAGCAGCTTGGGCGGGGGACTGTACAATGAGCAGTTCTTC	CASSLGGGLYNEQFF
13	TRBJ1-5	.	.	TRBV14	TGTGCCAGCAGCCAAGGAGAGTTGCAGCCCCAGCATTTT	CASSQGELQPQHF
14	TRBJ2-3	.	.	TRBV10-2	TGCGCCAGCAGTGACCTGGCCTTCACAGATACGCAGTATTTT	CASSDLAFTDTQYF
12	TRBJ2-1	.	.	TRBV4-1	TGCGCCAGCAGCCAAGGCGGGGTTGAGCAGTTCTTC	CASSQGGVEQFF
16	TRBJ1-2	.	.	TRBV4-3	TGCGCCAGCAGCCAAGATCTTTCAGGGAAGAACTATGGCTACACCTTC	CASSQDLSGKNYGYTF
14	TRBJ1-2	.	.	TRBV2	TGTGCCAGCAAGACGGAGAGGGCTAACTATGGCTACACCTTC	CASKTERANYGYTF
18	TRBJ2-3	.	TRBD2	TRBV7-6	TGTGCCAGCAGCTCTAGCGGGGGGGCCATCTTTAGCACAGATACGCAGTATTTT	CASSSSGGAIFSTDTQYF
16	TRBJ2-3	.	.	TRBV10-3	TGTGCCATCAGTGTCTCGGAGGGGGCACGCACAGATACGCAGTATTTT	CAISVSEGARTDTQYF
15	TRBJ2-6	.	.	TRBV27	TGTGCCAGCAGCACCCGGGACTCTGGGGTTGGCGTCCTGACTTTC	CASSTRDSGVGVLTF
14	TRBJ2-5	.	.	TRBV13	TGTGCCAGCAGCTTGGGGACTTCTCAAGAGACCCAGTACTTC	CASSLGTSQETQYF
17	TRBJ2-2	.	.	TRBV21-1	TGTGCCAGCAGCAAAAGGGCGACAGGGTTTGACACCGGGGAGCTGTTTTTT	CASSKRATGFDTGELFF
18	TRBJ1-5	once	TRBD1	TRBV7-8	TGTGCCAGCAGCTTAGCGAACCCCGGGACAGGGGGTAGTCAGCCCCAGCATTTT	CASSLANPGTGGSQPQHF
15	TRBJ2-7	once	TRBD1	TRBV5-1	TGCGCCAGCAGCCCTACCGGACAGGGGGGCTACGAGCAGTACTTC	CASSPTGQGGYEQYF
16	TRBJ2-5	.	TRBD1	TRBV11-2	TGTGCCAGCAGCGCCGGCTACCAGGGGGCGGGGGAGACCCAGTACTTC	CASSAGYQGAGETQYF
16	TRBJ2-7	.	TRBD1	TRBV19	TGTGCCAGTAGTGCACTGTATGGGGACAGCTTCTACGAGCAGTACTTC	CASSALYGDSFYEQYF
16	TRBJ2-1	.	TRBD2	TRBV7-8	TGTGCCAGCAGCTCCGGACTAGCGGACACCTACAATGAGCAGTTCTTC	CASSSGLADTYNEQFF
14	TRBJ1-2	once	.	TRBV13	TGTGCCAGCAGCTATACCTCCGGGACTGATGGCTACACCTTC	CASSYTSGTDGYTF
14	TRBJ1-1	.	.	TRBV2	TGTGCCAGCAGGTCTTATATCGGGAACACTGAAGCTTTCTTT	CASRSYIGNTEAFF
15	TRBJ1-2	.	.	TRBV19	TGTGCCAGTAGTGTGTCCCCCGGGGGTGGCTATGGCTACACCTTC	CASSVSPGGGYGYTF
14	TRBJ1-6	.	.	TRBV4-1	TGCGCCAGCAGCCAAGAAGGGGATAATTCACCCCTCCACTTT	CASSQEGDNSPLHF
15	TRBJ2-3	once	.	TRBV5-5	TGTGCCAGCCGAAGGGCGGCTAGCGGCACAGATACGCAGTATTTT	CASRRAASGTDTQYF
14	TRBJ1-2	.	.	TRBV7-9	TGTGCCAGCAGCCTAGACAACGTCGAGGGCGGCTACACCTTC	CASSLDNVEGGYTF
15	TRBJ2-3	once	TRBD2	TRBV7-9	TGTGCCAGCGCGGACGGGACTAGCGGGGCAGATACGCAGTATTTT	CASADGTSGADTQYF
17	TRBJ2-3	.	TRBD2	TRBV7-3	TGTGCCAGCAGCTCCGGGACTAGTCATGTATTCGCAGATACGCAGTATTTT	CASSSGTSHVFADTQYF
17	TRBJ1-6	.	.	TRBV4-1	TGCGCCAGCAGCCCCTCGGACAAACCTTACTATAATTCACCCCTCCACTTT	CASSPSDKPYYNSPLHF
14	TRBJ1-2	.	.	TRBV5-5	TGTGCCAGCAGCTTGGTGGGGGCCAGCTATGGCTACACCTTC	CASSLVGASYGYTF
18	TRBJ1-2	once	.	TRBV7-9	TGTGCCAGCAGCTTGGCTGGGGGGGGGAGTCTCTTTACCTATGGCTACACCTTC	CASSLAGGGSLFTYGYTF